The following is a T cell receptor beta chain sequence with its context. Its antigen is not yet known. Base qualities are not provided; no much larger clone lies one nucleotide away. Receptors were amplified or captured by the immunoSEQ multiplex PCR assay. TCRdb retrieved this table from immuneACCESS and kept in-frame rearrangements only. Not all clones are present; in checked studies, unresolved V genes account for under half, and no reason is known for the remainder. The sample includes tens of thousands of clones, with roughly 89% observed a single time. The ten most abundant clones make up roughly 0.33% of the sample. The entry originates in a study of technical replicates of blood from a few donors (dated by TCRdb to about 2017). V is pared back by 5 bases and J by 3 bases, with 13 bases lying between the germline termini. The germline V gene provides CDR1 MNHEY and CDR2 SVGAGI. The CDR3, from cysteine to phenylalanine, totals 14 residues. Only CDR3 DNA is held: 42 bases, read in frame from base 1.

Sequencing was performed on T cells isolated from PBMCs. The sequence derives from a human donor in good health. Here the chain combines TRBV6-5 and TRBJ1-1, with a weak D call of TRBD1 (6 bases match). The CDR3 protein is CASSLTGLDTEAFF. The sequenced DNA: TGTGCCAGCAGTCTTACAGGGCTGGACACTGAAGCTTTCTTT.